This TCR beta chain was observed in a study of blood T cell repertoires in COVID-19. Study in general: The origin of the acute and convalescent COVID-19 samples was the United States, Italy and Spain. T cells, B-cell-depleted T cells, or PBMCs supplied cDNA or gDNA.

The CDR3 is made up of 13 amino acids. The V end lost 3 bases, the J end lost 7 bases, and 9 bases lay between the germline ends. As originally analysed: Reference gene primer amplification in the assay estimated nucleated cell counts. TCRdb keeps only in-frame clones here, not all; method: immunoSEQ multiplex PCR. V and J calls and clone size follow that table, whereas D and trimming were derived from the DNA. The profile covers 300,000 to 350,000 clones, with about 85% appearing a single time and approximately 2.4% taken by the ten largest. The sample consisted of peripheral blood. The receptor was derived from a man between 18 and 29 years old with active or convalescent COVID-19. The chain employs TRBV12-3 or TRBV12-4 and TRBJ1-4; no definite D call. CDR3 in amino acids: CASSLVAGEKLFF. DNA for the CDR3: TGTGCCAGCAGTTTGGTGGCGGGTGAAAAACTGTTTTTT.